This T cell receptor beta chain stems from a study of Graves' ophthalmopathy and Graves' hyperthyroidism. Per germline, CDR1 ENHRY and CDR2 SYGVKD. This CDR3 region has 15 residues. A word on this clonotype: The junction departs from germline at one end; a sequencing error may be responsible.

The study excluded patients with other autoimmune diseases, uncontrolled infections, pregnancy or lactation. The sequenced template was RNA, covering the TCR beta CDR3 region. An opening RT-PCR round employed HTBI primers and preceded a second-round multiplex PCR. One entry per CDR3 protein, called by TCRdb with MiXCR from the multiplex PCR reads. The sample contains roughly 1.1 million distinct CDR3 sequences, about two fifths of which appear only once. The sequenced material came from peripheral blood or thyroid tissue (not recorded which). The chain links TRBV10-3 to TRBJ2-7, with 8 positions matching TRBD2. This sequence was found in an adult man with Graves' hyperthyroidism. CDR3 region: CASSLSAGDSIEQYF. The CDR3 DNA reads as TGTGCCAGCAGTTTATCAGCGGGAGATTCGATCGAGCAGTACTTC.